This T cell receptor beta chain emerged from a study of vaccination and CD4 T cells after COVID-19. Germline values: CDR1 SGHRS, CDR2 YFSETQ. The ends lost 2 bases at V and 5 bases at J; junction bases unmatched: 4. The CDR3 runs to 14 residues. Of note for this clonotype: What it recognizes is unknown.

CD4+ T cells that had been cultured provided DNA sequenced with the Oncomine TCR Beta short-read assay. One entry per CDR3 protein, called by TCRdb with MiXCR from the PCR reads. Among 10,000 to 15,000 distinct CDR3 sequences listed, roughly four fifths were seen once. Regarding treatment: roughly ten-day PBMC culture with coronavirus spike peptide pools or control peptides (ViraFEST assay). The source of this sequence is a human donor who received a COVID-19 vaccine. The source material was CD4+ T cells from blood, cultured in vitro, sampled after SARS-CoV-2 vaccination. The chain employs TRBV5-1 and TRBJ2-5; 9 nucleotides agree with TRBD1. CDR3 coding DNA: TGCGCCAGCAGCTTTACAGGGGGCGCGGAGACCCAGTACTTC. Its protein is CASSFTGGAETQYF.